The 5 T cell receptor beta chains reported below all come from one sample, sequenced in a study of metastatic and nonmetastatic thyroid tumors. Treatment of any kind had been given to no patient before thyroid surgery. Using MiXCR, TCRdb re-called clones from the PCR reads. Of under 95,000 clones detected, approximately 12% appear once; the ten largest clones hold about 11%. Sample: blood. The receptor source for this set is a female donor with papillary thyroid cancer or a benign thyroid nodule (not recorded which). Some clones in this sample may be carry-over from other donors' samples.

The sample holds many counts of this clone. The chain combines TRBV7-2 with TRBJ1-1, with D perhaps TRBD1 (5 bases). Germline V CDR1 and CDR2: SGHTA, FQGNSA. The V end was cut by 3 bases, the J end by 6 bases, with 11 bases between. The length of the CDR3 is 13 residues. The CDR3 loop reads CASSFTMGAEAFF. CDR3 nucleotide sequence: TGTGCCAGCAGCTTCACGATGGGGGCTGAAGCTTTCTTT.

This clone showed up many times. V usage is TRBV28 and J usage is TRBJ1-2; 8 nucleotides agree with TRBD1. CDR1 and CDR2 (germline): MDHEN, SYDVKM. Losses at the gene ends were 2 bases for V and 4 bases for J; bases not matched to a gene: 6. This CDR3 is built from 15 residues. The CDR3 here is CASSLGRTGGYGYTF. DNA for the CDR3: TGTGCCAGCAGTTTAGGTCGCACAGGGGGCTATGGCTACACCTTC.

This clone was seen at least ten times. Other DNA sequences in this specimen translate into the identical CDR3. The CDR3 nucleotides are TGTGCCAGCTCACCACATGAGCACACTGAAGCTTTCTTT. Translating gives CASSPHEHTEAFF. The V gene is TRBV18, the J gene TRBJ1-1; no clear D gene. The length of the CDR3 is 13 residues. Trimming left V 1 base short and J 3 bases short, with 6 bases between. Per the germline V gene, CDR1 is KGHSH and CDR2 is LQKENI.

This sequence joins TRBV20-1 and TRBJ2-5; D gene ambiguous. The germline V and J ends were trimmed by 3 bases and 4 bases, with 21 bases remaining between them. The CDR3 contains 16 residues. CDR1 is DFQATT and CDR2 is SNEGSKA in the germline V gene (reference sequence). In DNA form, the CDR3 reads TGCAGTGCTAGTGGCTCCGGGTCGGTGTACAGAGAGACCCAGTACTTC. The encoded protein is CSASGSGSVYRETQYF.

The sample holds many counts of this clone. The rearrangement uses TRBV10-3 and TRBJ2-1, with D possibly matching TRBD2 (6 bases). Germline CDR1 and CDR2: ENHRY and SYGVKD. The CDR3 extends over 15 amino acids. Between the trimmed V and J ends, which lost 3 bases and 2 bases, there was a span of 11 bases. CDR3 protein: CAISDAGLPYNEQFF. The CDR3 coding sequence is TGTGCCATCAGTGATGCGGGACTCCCCTACAATGAGCAGTTCTTC.